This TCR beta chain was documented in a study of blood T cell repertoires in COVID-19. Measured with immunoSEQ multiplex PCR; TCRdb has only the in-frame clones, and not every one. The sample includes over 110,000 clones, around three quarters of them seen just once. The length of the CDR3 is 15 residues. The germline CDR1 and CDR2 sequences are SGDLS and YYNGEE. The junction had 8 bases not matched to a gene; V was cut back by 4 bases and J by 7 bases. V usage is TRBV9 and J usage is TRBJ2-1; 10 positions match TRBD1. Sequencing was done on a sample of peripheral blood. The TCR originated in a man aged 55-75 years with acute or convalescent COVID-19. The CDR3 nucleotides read TGTGCCAGCAGCTTGGGACAGGGGCTCGGGAATGAGCAGTTCTTC. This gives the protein CASSLGQGLGNEQFF.